This entry lists 24 T cell receptor beta chains sequenced from one sample in a study of blood T cell repertoires in COVID-19. TCRdb's copy holds only in-frame clones and misses some; the assay was immunoSEQ multiplex PCR. Among approximately 91,000 clones listed, around 80% were seen once. Input material: peripheral blood. Receptors were obtained from a human donor in a cohort sampled during active COVID-19.

This clone was observed a handful of times. The CDR3: CASSLLTGGEQYF. The CDR3 coding sequence is TGTGCCAGCAGCCTCCTGACAGGGGGCGAGCAGTACTTC. The rearrangement uses TRBV11-3 and TRBJ2-7, with 9 bases that match TRBD1. This CDR3 is 13 amino acids long. The germline gives CDR1 SGHNT, CDR2 YENEEA. Trimming removed 5 bases from V and 6 bases from J; junction bases left unmatched: 5.

V and J are TRBV5-1 and TRBJ2-1; D is unresolved. Germline CDR1 is SGHRS and CDR2 is YFSETQ. Trimming removed 4 bases from V and 6 bases from J, with 11 bases in between. CDR3 length: 13 amino acids. CDR3 bases: TGCGCCAGCAGCGGTTTAGGAGTCAATGAGCAGTTCTTC. It translates to CASSGLGVNEQFF.

This chain connects TRBV6-5 to TRBJ2-7; D unclear. CDR1 and CDR2 (germline): MNHEY, SVGAGI. Trimming left V 7 bases short and J 3 bases short, with 10 bases between. The CDR3 sequence is 12 residues long. Here the CDR3 reads CASTTPGYEQYF. Written as DNA, the CDR3 is TGTGCCAGCACCACCCCAGGCTACGAGCAGTACTTC.

The J gene is TRBJ2-7, the V gene TRBV9, with 11 bases aligning to TRBD1. With 3 bases clipped from V and 7 bases from J, the junction kept 9 bases outside the gene matches. Germline V lookup: CDR1 SGDLS, CDR2 YYNGEE. The CDR3 runs to 15 residues. CDR3 DNA: TGTGCCAGCAGCGCCTCTGGACAGGGGGCGCGAGAGCAGTACTTC. It is translated as CASSASGQGAREQYF.

The chain carries TRBV28 and TRBJ2-7; 7 bases line up with TRBD1. CDR3 length: 14 residues. Germline CDR1 MDHEN, CDR2 SYDVKM. V was clipped by 8 bases and J by 6 bases; unmatched bases: 13. As DNA, the CDR3 is TGTGCCAGCGATCGAGGGGGCGTAGGCGTCGAGCAGTACTTC. Its translation is CASDRGGVGVEQYF.

J is TRBJ1-4 and V is TRBV5-1; 8 bases map to TRBD1. The CDR3 is made up of 15 amino acids. The germline V gene encodes CDR1 SGHRS and CDR2 YFSETQ. Trimming removed 4 bases from V and 4 bases from J; junction bases left unmatched: 6. The CDR3 DNA reads TGCGCCAGCAGCCCCGGGACAGGATATAATGAAAAACTGTTTTTT. It translates to CASSPGTGYNEKLFF.

The count of this clone is one. The J gene is TRBJ2-5, the V gene TRBV5-1; maybe TRBD1 (5 bases). Germline CDR1 and CDR2: SGHRS and YFSETQ. The CDR3 is 16 amino acids. V lost 2 bases to trimming and J lost 4 bases, with 18 bases between them. The CDR3 protein is CASSLGSRADRETQYF. CDR3 sequence (DNA): TGCGCCAGCAGCTTAGGCTCCCGGGCTGACAGAGAGACCCAGTACTTC.

CDR3 sequence: CASSSQGSTEAFF. The CDR3 region has the DNA TGTGCCAGCAGTTCACAGGGGAGCACTGAAGCTTTCTTT. This chain uses TRBV2 with TRBJ1-1, with 7 bases identical to TRBD1. V lost 5 bases and J lost 4; bases outside the gene matches: 4. CDR3 length: 13 residues. CDR1 is SNHLY, CDR2 FYNNEI, per germline. Full variable domain (outside the CDR3, taken from reference TRBV2 and TRBJ1-1): EPEVTQTPSHQVTQMGQEVILRCVPISNHLYFYWYRQILGQKVEFLVSFYNNEISEKSEIFDDQFSVERPDGSNFTLKIRSTKLEDSAMYFCASSSQGSTEAFFGQGTRLTVV.

Details on this clone: The same CDR3 is also encoded by other DNA sequences in this sample. The rearrangement joins TRBV11-2 to TRBJ1-1, with 9 bases lining up with TRBD1. With V trimmed by 5 bases and J by 4 bases, 2 bases remained unmatched. This CDR3 is built from 13 residues. The germline V gene encodes CDR1 SGHAT and CDR2 FQNNGV. The CDR3 DNA reads TGTGCCAGCAGCCAGGACAGGGGCACTGAAGCTTTCTTT. It is translated as CASSQDRGTEAFF.

The V and J genes are TRBV11-1 and TRBJ2-1; possibly TRBD2 for D (5 bases). Trimming removed 1 base at V and 5 bases at J, with 12 bases between. Germline CDR1 is SGHAT and CDR2 is FQDESV (reference sequence). This CDR3 has 15 amino acids. The CDR3 region has the DNA TGTGCCAGCAGCTTAGGGAGCCGAGGGAACAATGAGCAGTTCTTC. This codes for CASSLGSRGNNEQFF.

The chain joins TRBV2 to TRBJ1-2; 7 bases match TRBD1. The CDR3 sequence is 15 residues long. V was clipped by 5 bases and J by 4 bases; unmatched bases: 10. CDR1 and CDR2 (germline): SNHLY, FYNNEI. DNA of the CDR3: TGTGCCAGCAGTCCCCGAAAACAGGGGATCTATGGCTACACCTTC. It is translated as CASSPRKQGIYGYTF.

The V gene is TRBV30, the J gene TRBJ1-2; tentative D call: TRBD1 (5 bases). In germline, CDR1 is GTSNPN, CDR2 SVGIG (reference sequence). The germline V and J ends were trimmed by 2 bases and 6 bases, with 19 bases remaining between them. The CDR3 covers 15 residues. The CDR3 coding sequence is TGTGCCTGGAGTCCGTTAGGACCATCCAGGGATGGCTACACCTTC. Translating it yields CAWSPLGPSRDGYTF.

The chain employs TRBV21-1 and TRBJ2-4; the table's TRBD2 call for D was not verified on the DNA. TRBV21-1 is assigned pseudogene status. The CDR3 is 15 amino acids. Here the CDR3 reads CASSTMEGPKNIQYF. The CDR3 coding sequence is TGTGCCAGCAGCACTATGGAGGGGCCCAAAAACATTCAGTACTTC.

This clone was detected only a few times. In DNA, the CDR3 is TGTGCCAGCAGCGCCCAGACAGGGAAAAGCTACTATGGCTACACCTTC. As protein: CASSAQTGKSYYGYTF. The chain carries TRBV9 and TRBJ1-2; 7 bases align to TRBD1. Trimming removed 3 bases from V and 3 bases from J; junction bases left unmatched: 11. Germline V gene sequence: CDR1 SGDLS, CDR2 YYNGEE. This CDR3 spans 16 amino acids.

This clone has just a few counts. This chain connects TRBV6-5 to TRBJ2-1; TRBD2 aligns across 12 bases. Germline V gives CDR1 MNHEY, CDR2 SVGAGI. With V trimmed by 8 bases and J by 6 bases, 5 bases remained unmatched. The CDR3 is 14 residues long. This CDR3 reads CASSRTSGANEQFF. For the CDR3, the DNA is TGTGCCAGCTCGAGGACTAGCGGGGCCAATGAGCAGTTCTTC.

The rearrangement uses TRBV6-6 and TRBJ2-7; 7 bases align to TRBD1. Germline CDR1 is MNHNY and CDR2 is SVGAGI (reference sequence). V lost 5 bases, J lost 1 base, and 8 bases stayed unmatched. This CDR3 region has 15 residues. CDR3 loop: CASSARQGHSYEQYF. CDR3 sequence (DNA): TGTGCCAGCAGTGCCAGACAGGGCCATTCCTACGAGCAGTACTTC.

The chain recombines TRBV5-1 with TRBJ2-6; D possibly corresponds to TRBD2 (5 bases). Between the trimmed V and J ends, which lost 6 bases and 3 bases, there was a span of 10 bases. Germline CDR1 reads SGHRS; CDR2 reads YFSETQ. The CDR3 loop spans 14 amino acids. CDR3 region: CASKGSGGANVLTF. CDR3 bases: TGCGCCAGCAAAGGGAGCGGTGGGGCCAACGTCCTGACTTTC.

The gene calls are TRBV5-5 and TRBJ1-2; 9 nucleotides align to TRBD1. The germline V gene encodes CDR1 SGHKS and CDR2 YYEKEE (reference sequence). CDR3 size: 14 residues. J lost 4 bases, V lost 4 bases, and 5 bases had no gene match. As DNA, the CDR3 is TGTGCCAGCAGCCCCGGGACAGGGAGCTATGGCTACACCTTC. Its translation: CASSPGTGSYGYTF.

The chain links TRBV28 to TRBJ2-7, with unresolved D. V was trimmed by 8 bases and J by 3 bases, leaving 20 bases between them. This CDR3 has 15 amino acids. Germline CDR1 MDHEN, CDR2 SYDVKM. The CDR3: CASGSAVLVGYEQYF. In DNA, the CDR3 is TGTGCCAGCGGATCGGCGGTCCTAGTCGGCTACGAGCAGTACTTC.

The chain links TRBV2 to TRBJ1-5; no firm D call. Germline V gives CDR1 SNHLY, CDR2 FYNNEI. V was shortened by 0 bases and J by 9 bases, with 12 bases between the two germline ends. The CDR3 covers 14 residues. The DNA of the CDR3 is TGTGCCAGCAGTGAAGCGCTTCCGGGTCGGCCCCAGCATTTT. Translation: CASSEALPGRPQHF.

The rearrangement uses TRBV19 and TRBJ2-5; D call uncertain. The CDR3 is 11 residues long. The germline V gene has CDR1 LNHDA and CDR2 SQIVND (reference sequence). Between the trimmed V and J ends, which lost 10 bases and 5 bases, there was a span of 11 bases. CDR3 nucleotide sequence: TGTGCCACCGGTGTCGGGGAGACCCAGTACTTC. The encoded protein is CATGVGETQYF.

This clone was seen a handful of times. This chain links TRBV5-1 with TRBJ1-5; D remains ambiguous. Per germline, CDR1 SGHRS and CDR2 YFSETQ. CDR3 length: 13 amino acids. V lost 4 bases and J 7 bases, leaving 12 bases between the germline ends. In DNA, the CDR3 is TGCGCCAGCAGCATAGAAGGGAGACAGCCCCAGCATTTT. Translating gives CASSIEGRQPQHF.

The rearrangement joins TRBV18 to TRBJ2-7; D may be TRBD1 (6 bases). Germline CDR1 reads KGHSH; CDR2 reads LQKENI. V lost 2 bases to trimming and J lost 3 bases, with 8 bases between them. CDR3 length: 13 residues. CDR3: CASSPGQYYEQYF. For the CDR3, the DNA is TGTGCCAGCTCACCAGGACAGTACTACGAGCAGTACTTC.

This chain uses TRBV3-1 (or the pseudogene TRBV3-2) with TRBJ1-6, with 7 bases lining up with TRBD1. Germline values: CDR1 LGHDT, CDR2 YNNKEL (reference sequence). The CDR3 has 23 amino acids. J gave up 4 bases and V 4 bases, and 28 bases lay outside the gene matches. The CDR3 coding sequence is TGTGCCAGCAGCCCACCGAATAAACGGACAGGTAAAATCCGGTTTATTTATAATTCACCCCTCCACTTT. Translation gives CASSPPNKRTGKIRFIYNSPLHF.